The 8 T cell receptor beta chains listed next were all sequenced from one sample in a study of blood T cell repertoires in COVID-19. This table comes from immunoSEQ multiplex PCR, and its TCRdb copy is limited to in-frame clones, with some not included. This sample has roughly 380,000 clones; 81% occur once, and the top ten carry over 0.95%. What was sequenced was peripheral blood. The receptors were sampled from a human donor with acute or convalescent COVID-19. The donor label of this sample is uncertain.

The gene calls are TRBV12-5 and TRBJ2-3; weak D call: TRBD1 (5 bases). The CDR3 spans 15 residues. Germline V gene sequence: CDR1 LGHNT, CDR2 FRNRAP. Trimming cost V 6 bases and J 1 base, with 14 bases left between them. Written as DNA, the CDR3 is TGTGCTAGTGGCCCAGGGTCCGGGCGCACAGATACGCAGTATTTT. The encoded protein is CASGPGSGRTDTQYF.

This clone was seen a handful of times. V usage is TRBV20-1 and J usage is TRBJ2-7; D perhaps matches TRBD1 (7 bases). This CDR3 spans 11 amino acids. V dropped 3 bases and J dropped 9 bases, with 12 bases sitting between them. Germline CDR1 is DFQATT and CDR2 is SNEGSKA (reference sequence). The CDR3: CSASGGGLQYF. The DNA for the CDR3 is TGCAGTGCTAGTGGAGGGGGCCTGCAGTACTTC.

This chain links TRBV2 with TRBJ1-5; maybe TRBD1 (5 bases). V lost 4 bases and J 7 bases, leaving 20 bases between the germline ends. The CDR3 consists of 16 residues. Germline V gene sequence: CDR1 SNHLY, CDR2 FYNNEI. CDR3 sequence reads: CASSVTLPRRGQPQHF. The CDR3 DNA reads TGTGCCAGCAGTGTAACCCTTCCAAGAAGGGGACAGCCCCAGCATTTT.

The CDR3 spells CASSQDTGAGGRETQYF. CDR3 sequence (DNA): TGTGCCAGCAGCCAAGATACGGGAGCGGGGGGGCGAGAGACCCAGTACTTC. The chain combines TRBV4-2 with TRBJ2-5, with 10 bases fitting TRBD2. Unmatched junction bases numbered 8, after V lost 0 bases and J lost 4 bases. This CDR3 comprises 17 residues. Germline V gives CDR1 LGHNA, CDR2 YNFKEQ.

V usage is TRBV14 and J usage is TRBJ1-2; D unclear. The CDR3 is 14 amino acids. Germline CDR1 is SGHDN and CDR2 is FVKESK. V was trimmed by 0 bases and J by 8 bases, leaving 13 bases between them. The CDR3 DNA follows: TGTGCCAGCAGCCAAGAGCAGAACGAAGCGGGCTACACCTTC. Its protein product is CASSQEQNEAGYTF.

This CDR3 is CASSQTGRPVPEQYF. CDR3 sequence (DNA): TGTGCCAGCAGTCAGACAGGGAGGCCCGTCCCTGAGCAGTACTTC. The genes are TRBV6-2 or TRBV6-3 and TRBJ2-7; tentative D call: TRBD1 (7 bases). This CDR3 spans 15 amino acids. Germline CDR1 reads MNHEY; CDR2 reads SVGEGT. Between the trimmed V and J ends, which lost 5 bases and 7 bases, there was a span of 21 bases.

This chain connects TRBV5-1 to TRBJ1-1; unclear D gene. Germline CDR1 is SGHRS and CDR2 is YFSETQ. V lost 1 base and J lost 4, with 14 bases in between. The CDR3 runs to 15 residues. The CDR3 DNA sequence: TGCGCCAGCAGCTTGTATTCGGGTTCCGGCACTGAAGCTTTCTTT. It is translated as CASSLYSGSGTEAFF.

The chain carries TRBV7-2 and TRBJ1-3; D is unclear. CDR3 length: 14 amino acids. Trimming took off 0 bases at V and 3 bases at J, with 6 bases between the two ends. The germline gives CDR1 SGHTA, CDR2 FQGNSA. As DNA, the CDR3 is TGTGCCAGCAGCTTAGCCCGGGGTGGAAACACCATATATTTT. Protein product: CASSLARGGNTIYF.